This entry features one TCR beta chain sequence. As processed by the authors: Reference gene primer amplification in the assay estimated nucleated cell counts. Profiled with immunoSEQ multiplex PCR; TCRdb holds only in-frame clones, not every one. The V and J calls and clone size were taken over from that table, and D and trimming were inferred from the DNA. The repertoire holds about 260,000 clones, with approximately 87% as singletons. This sample was included in a study of blood T cell repertoires in COVID-19. For the study at large: Both acute and convalescent COVID-19 samples were obtained from the United States, Italy and Spain. T cells, B-cell-depleted T cells, or PBMCs supplied cDNA or gDNA.

The germline V gene encodes CDR1 MNHEY and CDR2 SMNVEV (reference sequence). The CDR3 is 14 residues long. The V end lost 5 bases, the J end lost 5 bases, and 13 bases lay between the germline ends. The source of this sequence is a human donor in a cohort sampled during active COVID-19. Sequenced material: peripheral blood. V is TRBV27 and J is TRBJ1-5; D perhaps matches TRBD1 (5 bases). The CDR3 DNA is TGTGCCAGCAGTCCGGCAGGGCTCCATCAGCCCCAGCATTTT. Translating gives CASSPAGLHQPQHF.